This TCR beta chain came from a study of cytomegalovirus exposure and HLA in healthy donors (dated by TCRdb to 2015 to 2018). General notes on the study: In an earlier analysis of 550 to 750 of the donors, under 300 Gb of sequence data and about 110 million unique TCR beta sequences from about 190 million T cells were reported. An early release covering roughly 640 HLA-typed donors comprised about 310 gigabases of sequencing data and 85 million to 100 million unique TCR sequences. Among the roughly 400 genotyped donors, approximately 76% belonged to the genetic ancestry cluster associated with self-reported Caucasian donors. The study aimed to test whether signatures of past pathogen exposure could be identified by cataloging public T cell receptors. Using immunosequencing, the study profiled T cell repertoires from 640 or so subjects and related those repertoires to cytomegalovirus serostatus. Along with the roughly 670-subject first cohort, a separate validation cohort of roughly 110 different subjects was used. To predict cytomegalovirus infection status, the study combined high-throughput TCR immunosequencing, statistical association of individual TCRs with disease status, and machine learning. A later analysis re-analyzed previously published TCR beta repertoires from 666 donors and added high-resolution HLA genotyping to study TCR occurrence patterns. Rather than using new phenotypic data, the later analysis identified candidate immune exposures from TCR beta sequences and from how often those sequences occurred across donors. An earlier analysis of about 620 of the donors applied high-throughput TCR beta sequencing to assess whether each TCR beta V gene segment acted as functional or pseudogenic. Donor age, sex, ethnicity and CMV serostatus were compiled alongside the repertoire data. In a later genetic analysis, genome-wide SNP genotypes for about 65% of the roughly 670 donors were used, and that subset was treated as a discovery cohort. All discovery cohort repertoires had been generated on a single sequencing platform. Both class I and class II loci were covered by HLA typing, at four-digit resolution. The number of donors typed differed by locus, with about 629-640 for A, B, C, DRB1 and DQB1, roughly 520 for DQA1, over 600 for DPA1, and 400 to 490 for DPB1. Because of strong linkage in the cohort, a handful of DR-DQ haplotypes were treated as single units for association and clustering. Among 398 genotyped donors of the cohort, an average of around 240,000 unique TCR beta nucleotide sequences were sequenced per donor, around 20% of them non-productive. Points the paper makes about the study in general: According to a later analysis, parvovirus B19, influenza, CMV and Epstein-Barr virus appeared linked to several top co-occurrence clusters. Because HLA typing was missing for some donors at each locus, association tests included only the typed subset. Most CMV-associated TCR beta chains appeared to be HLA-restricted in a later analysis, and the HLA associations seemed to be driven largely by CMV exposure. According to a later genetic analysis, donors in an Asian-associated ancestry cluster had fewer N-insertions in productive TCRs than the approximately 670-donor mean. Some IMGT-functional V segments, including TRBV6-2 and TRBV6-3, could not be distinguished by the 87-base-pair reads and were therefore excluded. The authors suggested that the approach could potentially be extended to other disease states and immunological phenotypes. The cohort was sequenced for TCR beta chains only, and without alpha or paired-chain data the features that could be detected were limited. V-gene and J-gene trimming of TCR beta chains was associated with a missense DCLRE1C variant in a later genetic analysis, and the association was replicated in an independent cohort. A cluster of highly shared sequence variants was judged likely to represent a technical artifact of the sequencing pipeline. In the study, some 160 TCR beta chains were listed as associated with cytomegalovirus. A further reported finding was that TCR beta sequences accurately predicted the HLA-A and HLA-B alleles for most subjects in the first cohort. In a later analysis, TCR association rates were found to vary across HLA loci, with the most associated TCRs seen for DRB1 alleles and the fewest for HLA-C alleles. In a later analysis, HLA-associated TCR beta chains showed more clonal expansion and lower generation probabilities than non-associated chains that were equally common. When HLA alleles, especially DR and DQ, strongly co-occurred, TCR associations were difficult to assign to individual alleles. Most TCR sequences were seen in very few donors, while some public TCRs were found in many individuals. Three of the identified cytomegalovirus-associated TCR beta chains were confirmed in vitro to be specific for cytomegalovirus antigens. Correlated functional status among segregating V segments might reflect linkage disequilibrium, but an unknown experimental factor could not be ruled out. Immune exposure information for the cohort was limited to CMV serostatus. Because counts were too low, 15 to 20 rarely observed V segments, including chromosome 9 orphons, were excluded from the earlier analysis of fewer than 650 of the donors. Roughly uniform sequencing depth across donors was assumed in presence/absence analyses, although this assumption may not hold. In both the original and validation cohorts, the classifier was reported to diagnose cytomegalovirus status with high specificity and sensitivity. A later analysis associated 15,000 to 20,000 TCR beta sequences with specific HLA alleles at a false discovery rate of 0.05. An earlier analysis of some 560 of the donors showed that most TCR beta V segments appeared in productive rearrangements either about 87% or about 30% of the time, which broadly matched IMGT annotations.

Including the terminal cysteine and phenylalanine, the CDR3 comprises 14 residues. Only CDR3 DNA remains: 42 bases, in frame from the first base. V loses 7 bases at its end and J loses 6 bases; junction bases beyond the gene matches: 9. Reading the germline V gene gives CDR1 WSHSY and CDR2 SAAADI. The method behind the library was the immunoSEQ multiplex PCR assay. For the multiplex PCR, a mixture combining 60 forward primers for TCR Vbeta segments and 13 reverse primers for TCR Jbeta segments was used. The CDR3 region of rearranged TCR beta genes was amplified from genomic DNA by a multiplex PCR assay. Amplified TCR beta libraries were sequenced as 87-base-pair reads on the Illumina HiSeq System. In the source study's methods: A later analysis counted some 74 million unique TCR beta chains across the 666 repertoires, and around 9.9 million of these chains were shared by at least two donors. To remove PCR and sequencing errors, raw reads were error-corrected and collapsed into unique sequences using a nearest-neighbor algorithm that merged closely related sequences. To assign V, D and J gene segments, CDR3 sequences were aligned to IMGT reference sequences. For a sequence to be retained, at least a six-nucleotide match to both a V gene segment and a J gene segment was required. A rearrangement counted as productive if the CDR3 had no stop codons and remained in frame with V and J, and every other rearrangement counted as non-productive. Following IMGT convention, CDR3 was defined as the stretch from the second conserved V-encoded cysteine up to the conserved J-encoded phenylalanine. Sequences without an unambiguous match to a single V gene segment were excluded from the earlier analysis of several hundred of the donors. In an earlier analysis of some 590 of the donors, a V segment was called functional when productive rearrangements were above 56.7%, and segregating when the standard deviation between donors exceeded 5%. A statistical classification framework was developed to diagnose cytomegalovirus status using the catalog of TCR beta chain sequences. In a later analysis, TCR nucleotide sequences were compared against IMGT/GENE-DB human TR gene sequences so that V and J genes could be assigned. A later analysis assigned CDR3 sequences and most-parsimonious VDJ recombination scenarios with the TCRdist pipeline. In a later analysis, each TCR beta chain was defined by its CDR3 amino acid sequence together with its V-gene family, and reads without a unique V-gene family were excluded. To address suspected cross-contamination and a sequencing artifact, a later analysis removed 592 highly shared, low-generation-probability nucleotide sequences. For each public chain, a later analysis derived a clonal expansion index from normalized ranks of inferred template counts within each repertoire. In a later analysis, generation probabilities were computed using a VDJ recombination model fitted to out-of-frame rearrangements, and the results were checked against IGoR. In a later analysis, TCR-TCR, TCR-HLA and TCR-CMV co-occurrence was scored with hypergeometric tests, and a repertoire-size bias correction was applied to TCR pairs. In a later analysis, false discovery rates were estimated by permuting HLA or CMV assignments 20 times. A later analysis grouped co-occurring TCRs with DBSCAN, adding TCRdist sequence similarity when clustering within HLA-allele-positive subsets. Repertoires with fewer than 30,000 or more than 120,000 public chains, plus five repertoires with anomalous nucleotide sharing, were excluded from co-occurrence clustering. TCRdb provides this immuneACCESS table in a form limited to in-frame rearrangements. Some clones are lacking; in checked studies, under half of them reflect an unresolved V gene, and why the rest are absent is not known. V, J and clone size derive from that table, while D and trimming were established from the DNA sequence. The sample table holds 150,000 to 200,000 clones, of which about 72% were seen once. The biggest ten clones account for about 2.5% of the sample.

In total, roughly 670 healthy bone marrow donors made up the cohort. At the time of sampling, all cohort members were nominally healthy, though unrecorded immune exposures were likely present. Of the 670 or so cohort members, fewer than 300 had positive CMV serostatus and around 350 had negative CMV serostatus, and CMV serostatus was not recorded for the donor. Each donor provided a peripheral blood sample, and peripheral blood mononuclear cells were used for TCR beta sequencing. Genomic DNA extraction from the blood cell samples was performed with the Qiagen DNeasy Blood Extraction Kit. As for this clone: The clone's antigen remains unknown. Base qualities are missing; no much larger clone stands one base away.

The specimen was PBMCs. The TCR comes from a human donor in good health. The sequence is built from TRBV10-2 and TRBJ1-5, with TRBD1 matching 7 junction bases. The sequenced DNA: TGCGCCAGCACTTCGACAGGGTCGGGTCAGCCCCAGCATTTT. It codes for CASTSTGSGQPQHF.